This T cell receptor beta chain was sequenced in a study of shared clonotypes between healthy human individuals. The CDR3 extends over 12 amino acids. CDR1 and CDR2 from the germline V gene are SGHTA and FQGNSA. Between the trimmed V and J ends, which lost 4 bases and 5 bases, there was a span of 8 bases. The data were produced by immunoSEQ multiplex PCR, yet TCRdb's version contains in-frame clones alone and is incomplete. The profile shows under 850,000 clones, about two thirds of them singletons. This chain joins TRBV7-2 and TRBJ2-5; no reliable D call. Sequences were obtained from memory CD4+ T cells sorted from blood. Subset: CD45RA-negative fraction. This TCR derives from a woman aged 25 to 39 in good health. CDR3 protein: CASSSYEETQYF. The CDR3 DNA reads TGTGCCAGCAGCTCATATGAGGAGACCCAGTACTTC.